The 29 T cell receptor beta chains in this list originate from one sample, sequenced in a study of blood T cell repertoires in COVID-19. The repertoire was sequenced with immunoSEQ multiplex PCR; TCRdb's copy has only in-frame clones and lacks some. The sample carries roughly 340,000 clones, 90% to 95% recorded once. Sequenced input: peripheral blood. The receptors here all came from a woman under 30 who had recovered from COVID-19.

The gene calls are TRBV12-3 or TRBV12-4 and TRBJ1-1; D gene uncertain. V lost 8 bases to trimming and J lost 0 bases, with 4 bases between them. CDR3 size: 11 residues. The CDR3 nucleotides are TGTGCCAGCCGTATGAACACTGAAGCTTTCTTT. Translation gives CASRMNTEAFF.

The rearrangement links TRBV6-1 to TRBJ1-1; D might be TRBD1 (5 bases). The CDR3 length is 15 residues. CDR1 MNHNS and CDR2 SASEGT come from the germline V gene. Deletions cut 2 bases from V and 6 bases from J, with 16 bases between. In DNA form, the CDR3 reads TGTGCCAGCAGTGAAAGTCCGAGCAGGGCTGCTGAAGCTTTCTTT. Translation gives CASSESPSRAAEAFF.

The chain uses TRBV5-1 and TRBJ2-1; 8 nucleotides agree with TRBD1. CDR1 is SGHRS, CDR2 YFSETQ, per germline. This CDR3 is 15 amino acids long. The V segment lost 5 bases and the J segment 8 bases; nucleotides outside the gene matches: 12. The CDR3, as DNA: TGCGCCAGCAGTACGACAGGGGTGGGTTTCGATGAGCAGTTCTTC. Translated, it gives CASSTTGVGFDEQFF. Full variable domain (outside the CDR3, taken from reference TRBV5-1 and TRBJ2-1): KAGVTQTPRYLIKTRGQQVTLSCSPISGHRSVSWYQQTPGQGLQFLFEYFSETQRNKGNFPGRFSGRQFSNSRSEMNVSTLELGDSALYLCASSTTGVGFDEQFFGPGTRLTVL.

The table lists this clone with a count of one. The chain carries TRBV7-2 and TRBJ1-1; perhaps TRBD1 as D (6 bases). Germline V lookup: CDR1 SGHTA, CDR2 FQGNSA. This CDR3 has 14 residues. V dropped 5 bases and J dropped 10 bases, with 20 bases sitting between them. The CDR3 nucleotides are TGTGCCAGCAGCCCCCCGTCCCAGGGGATAGTAGCTTTCTTT. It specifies CASSPPSQGIVAFF.

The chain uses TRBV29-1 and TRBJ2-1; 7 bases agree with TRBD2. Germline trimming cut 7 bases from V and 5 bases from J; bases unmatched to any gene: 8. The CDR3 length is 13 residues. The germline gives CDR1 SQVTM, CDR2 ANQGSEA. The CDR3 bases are TGCAGCGCCGCTGGGACTACTGACAATGAGCAGTTCTTC. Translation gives CSAAGTTDNEQFF.

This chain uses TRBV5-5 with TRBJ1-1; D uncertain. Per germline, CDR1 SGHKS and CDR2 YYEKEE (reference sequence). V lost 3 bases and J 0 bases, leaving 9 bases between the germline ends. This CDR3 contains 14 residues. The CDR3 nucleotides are TGTGCCAGCAGCTATCGACAAATGAACACTGAAGCTTTCTTT. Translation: CASSYRQMNTEAFF. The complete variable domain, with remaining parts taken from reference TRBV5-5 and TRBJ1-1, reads DAGVTQSPTHLIKTRGQQVTLRCSPISGHKSVSWYQQVLGQGPQFIFQYYEKEERGRGNFPDRFSARQFPNYSSELNVNALLLGDSALYLCASSYRQMNTEAFFGQGTRLTVV.

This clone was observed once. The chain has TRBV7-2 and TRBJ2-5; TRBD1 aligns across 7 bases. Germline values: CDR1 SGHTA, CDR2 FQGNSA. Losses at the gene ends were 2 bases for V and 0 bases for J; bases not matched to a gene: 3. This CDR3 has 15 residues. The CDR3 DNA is TGTGCCAGCAGCTTAAACAGGGGTGACCAAGAGACCCAGTACTTC. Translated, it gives CASSLNRGDQETQYF.

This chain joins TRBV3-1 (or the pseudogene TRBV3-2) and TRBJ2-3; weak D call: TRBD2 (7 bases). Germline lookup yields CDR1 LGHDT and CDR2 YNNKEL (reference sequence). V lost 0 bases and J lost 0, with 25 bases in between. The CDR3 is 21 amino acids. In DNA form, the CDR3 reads TGTGCCAGCAGCCAAGAATTTCAGCGGGACATACACTTAACTAGCACAGATACGCAGTATTTT. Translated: CASSQEFQRDIHLTSTDTQYF.

CDR3 sequence: CASSLLAGEEGTQYF. In DNA form, the CDR3 reads TGTGCCAGCAGCCTCTTAGCGGGAGAGGAGGGTACGCAGTATTTT. V gene TRBV7-6 combines with J gene TRBJ2-3, with 9 bases matching TRBD2. With 5 bases clipped from V and 8 bases from J, the junction kept 11 bases outside the gene matches. CDR3 length: 15 residues. Germline CDR1 reads SGHVS; CDR2 reads FNYEAQ.

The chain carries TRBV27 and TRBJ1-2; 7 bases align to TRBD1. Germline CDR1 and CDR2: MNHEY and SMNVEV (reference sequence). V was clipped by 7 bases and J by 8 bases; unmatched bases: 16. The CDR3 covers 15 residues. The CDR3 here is CASNPTQGPGGGYTF. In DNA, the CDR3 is TGTGCCAGCAACCCAACACAGGGGCCTGGGGGAGGCTACACCTTC.

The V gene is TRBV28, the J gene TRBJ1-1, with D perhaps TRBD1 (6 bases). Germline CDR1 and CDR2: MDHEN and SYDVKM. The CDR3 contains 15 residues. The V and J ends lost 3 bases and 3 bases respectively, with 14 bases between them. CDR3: CASSFLQGYYTEAFF. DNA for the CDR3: TGTGCCAGCAGTTTTTTACAGGGATATTACACTGAAGCTTTCTTT.

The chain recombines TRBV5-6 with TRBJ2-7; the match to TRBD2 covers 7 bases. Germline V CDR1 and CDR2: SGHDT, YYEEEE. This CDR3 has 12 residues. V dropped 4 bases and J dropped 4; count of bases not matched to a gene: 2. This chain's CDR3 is CASSTGGYEQYV. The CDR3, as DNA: TGTGCCAGCAGCACGGGGGGTTACGAGCAGTACGTC.

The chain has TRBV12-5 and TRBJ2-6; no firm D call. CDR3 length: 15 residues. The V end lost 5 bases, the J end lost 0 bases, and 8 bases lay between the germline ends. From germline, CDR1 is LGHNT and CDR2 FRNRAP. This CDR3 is CASGVTPSGANVLTF. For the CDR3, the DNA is TGTGCTAGTGGTGTGACACCCTCTGGGGCCAACGTCCTGACTTTC. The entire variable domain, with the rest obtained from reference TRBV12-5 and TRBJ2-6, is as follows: DARVTQTPRHKVTEMGQEVTMRCQPILGHNTVFWYRQTMMQGLELLAYFRNRAPLDDSGMPKDRFSAEMPDATLATLKIQPSEPRDSAVYFCASGVTPSGANVLTFGAGSRLTVL.

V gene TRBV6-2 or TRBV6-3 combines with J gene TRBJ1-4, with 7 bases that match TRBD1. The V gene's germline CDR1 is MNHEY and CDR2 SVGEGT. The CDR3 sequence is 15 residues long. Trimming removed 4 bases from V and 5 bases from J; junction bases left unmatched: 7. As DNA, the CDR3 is TGTGCCAGCAGTTCGGGCAGGGGGAAGAATGAAAAACTGTTTTTT. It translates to CASSSGRGKNEKLFF.

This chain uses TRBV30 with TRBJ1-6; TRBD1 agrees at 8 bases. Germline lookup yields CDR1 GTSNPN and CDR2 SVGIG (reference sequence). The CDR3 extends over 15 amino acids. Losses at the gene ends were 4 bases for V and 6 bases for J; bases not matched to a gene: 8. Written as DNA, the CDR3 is TGTGCCTGGAACCTCAGGACAGGGATTAATTCACCCCTCCACTTT. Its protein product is CAWNLRTGINSPLHF.

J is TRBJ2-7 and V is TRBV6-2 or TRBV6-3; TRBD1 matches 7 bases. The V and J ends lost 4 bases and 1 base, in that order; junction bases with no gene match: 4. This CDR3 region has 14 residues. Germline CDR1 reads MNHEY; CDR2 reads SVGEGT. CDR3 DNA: TGTGCCAGCAGTTCGTACAGGGGTTCCTACGAGCAGTACGTC. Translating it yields CASSSYRGSYEQYV.

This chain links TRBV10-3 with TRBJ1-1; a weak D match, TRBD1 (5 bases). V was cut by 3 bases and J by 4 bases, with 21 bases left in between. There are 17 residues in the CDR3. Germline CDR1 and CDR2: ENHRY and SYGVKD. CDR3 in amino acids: CAISDPGDGSFSTEAFF. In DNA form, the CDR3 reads TGTGCCATCAGTGACCCGGGGGATGGAAGTTTTAGCACTGAAGCTTTCTTT.

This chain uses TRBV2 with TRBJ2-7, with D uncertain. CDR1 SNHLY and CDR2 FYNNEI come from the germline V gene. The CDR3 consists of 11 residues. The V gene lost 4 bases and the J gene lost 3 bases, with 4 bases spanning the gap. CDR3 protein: CASSVHYEQYV. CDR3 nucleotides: TGTGCCAGCAGTGTACACTACGAGCAGTACGTC.

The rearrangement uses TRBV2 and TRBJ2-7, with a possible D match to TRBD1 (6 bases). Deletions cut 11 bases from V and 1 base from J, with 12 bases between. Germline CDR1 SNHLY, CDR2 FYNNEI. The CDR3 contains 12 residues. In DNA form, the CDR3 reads TGTGCCGTGACACAGGGATCCTACGAGCAGTACGTC. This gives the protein CAVTQGSYEQYV.

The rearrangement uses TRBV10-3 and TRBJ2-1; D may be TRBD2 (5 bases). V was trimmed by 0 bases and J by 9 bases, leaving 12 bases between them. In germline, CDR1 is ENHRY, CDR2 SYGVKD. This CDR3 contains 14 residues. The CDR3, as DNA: TGTGCCATCAGTGAGTCGCCCAGTGGAGGTGAGCAGTTCTTC. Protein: CAISESPSGGEQFF.

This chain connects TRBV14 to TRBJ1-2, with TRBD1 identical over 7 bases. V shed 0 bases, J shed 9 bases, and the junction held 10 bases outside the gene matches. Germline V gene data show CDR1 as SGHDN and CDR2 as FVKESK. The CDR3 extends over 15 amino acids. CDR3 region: CASSQDQFGTASYTF. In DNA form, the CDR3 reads TGTGCCAGCAGCCAAGACCAATTCGGGACAGCGAGCTACACCTTC.

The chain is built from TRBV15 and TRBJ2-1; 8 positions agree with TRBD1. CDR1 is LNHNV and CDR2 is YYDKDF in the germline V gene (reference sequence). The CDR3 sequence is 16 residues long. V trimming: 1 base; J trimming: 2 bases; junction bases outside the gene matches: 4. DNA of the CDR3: TGTGCCACCAGCAGAGTGACAGGGGACCCCTACAATGAGCAGTTCTTC. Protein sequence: CATSRVTGDPYNEQFF.

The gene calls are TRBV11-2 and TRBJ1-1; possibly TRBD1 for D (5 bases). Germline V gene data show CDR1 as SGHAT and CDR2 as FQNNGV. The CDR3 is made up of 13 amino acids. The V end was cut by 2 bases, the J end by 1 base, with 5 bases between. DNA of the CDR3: TGTGCCAGCAGCTTAACAGGGAACACTGAAGCTTTCTTT. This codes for CASSLTGNTEAFF.

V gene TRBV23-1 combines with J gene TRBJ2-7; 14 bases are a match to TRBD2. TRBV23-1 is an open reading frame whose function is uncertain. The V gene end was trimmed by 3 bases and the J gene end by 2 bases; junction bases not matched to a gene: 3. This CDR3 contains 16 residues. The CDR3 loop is CASSQTSGRAPYEQYV. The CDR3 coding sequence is TGCGCCAGCAGTCAGACTAGCGGGAGGGCCCCCTACGAGCAGTACGTC.

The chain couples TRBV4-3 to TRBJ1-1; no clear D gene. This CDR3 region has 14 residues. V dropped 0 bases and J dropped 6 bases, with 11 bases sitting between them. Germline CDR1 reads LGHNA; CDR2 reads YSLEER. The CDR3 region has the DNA TGCGCCAGCAGCCAAGATCTTAGGGAGTCTGAAGCTTTCTTT. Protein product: CASSQDLRESEAFF.

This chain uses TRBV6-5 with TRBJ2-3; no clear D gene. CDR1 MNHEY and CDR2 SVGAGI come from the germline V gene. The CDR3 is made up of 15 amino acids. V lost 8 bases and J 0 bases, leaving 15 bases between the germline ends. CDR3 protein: CASSILKTSTDTQYF. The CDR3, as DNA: TGTGCCAGCTCGATCCTAAAAACTAGCACAGATACGCAGTATTTT.

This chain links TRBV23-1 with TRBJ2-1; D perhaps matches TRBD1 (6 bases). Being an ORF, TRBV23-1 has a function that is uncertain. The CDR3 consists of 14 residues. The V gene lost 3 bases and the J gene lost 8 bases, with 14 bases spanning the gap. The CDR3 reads CASSHSGHRDEQFF. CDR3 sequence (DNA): TGCGCCAGCAGTCACTCGGGACATCGGGATGAGCAGTTCTTC.

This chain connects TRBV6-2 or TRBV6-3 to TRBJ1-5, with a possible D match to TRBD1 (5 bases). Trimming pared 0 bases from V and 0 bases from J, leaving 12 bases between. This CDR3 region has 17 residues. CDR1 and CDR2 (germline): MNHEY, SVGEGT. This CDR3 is CASSYSRAGYSNQPQHF. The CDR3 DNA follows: TGTGCCAGCAGTTACTCGAGAGCAGGGTATAGCAATCAGCCCCAGCATTTT.

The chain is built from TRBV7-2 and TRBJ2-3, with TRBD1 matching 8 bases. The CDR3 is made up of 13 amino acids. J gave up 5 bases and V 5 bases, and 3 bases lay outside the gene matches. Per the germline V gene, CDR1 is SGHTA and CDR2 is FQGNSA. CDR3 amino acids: CASSADRGDTQYF. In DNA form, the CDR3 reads TGTGCCAGCAGCGCAGACAGGGGAGATACGCAGTATTTT.